Following are 30 T cell receptor beta chains from one sample sequenced in a study of blood T cells in healthy people across ages. The second PCR ran roughly 7 to 12 cycles with a sample-barcoded 5' primer and J-beta primers. TCRdb re-derived calls from the 5' RACE reads in MiXCR, one entry per CDR3 protein. The data contain about a million distinct CDR3 sequences, around 49% of them singletons. The sequencing sample was made of blood. The receptors come from a man aged 25-45 years in good health.

This clonotype appeared a few times. The chain is built from TRBV11-3 and TRBJ1-6; 7 bases line up with TRBD1. Germline CDR1 is SGHNT and CDR2 is YENEEA. V lost 5 bases to trimming and J lost 7 bases; unmatched junction nucleotides: 11. The CDR3 has 16 amino acids. The CDR3 DNA follows: TGTGCCAGCAGCACGTCCGAGACAGGGTTAAATTCACCCCTCCACTTT. Protein: CASSTSETGLNSPLHF.

The chain carries TRBV7-2 and TRBJ2-2; TRBD1 or TRBD2 may be the D gene (7 bases each). The CDR3 has 16 residues. The V gene's germline CDR1 is SGHTA and CDR2 FQGNSA. Trimming stripped 0 bases from V and 4 bases from J, with 12 bases between. CDR3 coding DNA: TGTGCCAGCAGCTTAGCTCAGGGGGGGAGCACCGGGGAGCTGTTTTTT. This translates into CASSLAQGGSTGELFF.

The chain links TRBV5-1 to TRBJ2-2, with 8 bases fitting TRBD1. The CDR3 loop spans 15 amino acids. The trim removed 4 bases at V and 7 bases at J, leaving 9 bases unmatched. CDR1 and CDR2 from the germline V gene are SGHRS and YFSETQ. CDR3 sequence (DNA): TGCGCCAGCAGCCCCGGACAGGGATCGGTCGGGGAGCTGTTTTTT. Protein product: CASSPGQGSVGELFF.

The gene calls are TRBV7-9 and TRBJ2-3, with 7 bases matching TRBD1. The germline V gene encodes CDR1 SEHNR and CDR2 FQNEAQ (reference sequence). Trimming removed 4 bases from V and 2 bases from J; junction bases left unmatched: 9. The CDR3 has 16 amino acids. The CDR3 DNA follows: TGTGCCAGCAGCTACGCCGGGACAGCTAACACAGATACGCAGTATTTT. Translation gives CASSYAGTANTDTQYF.

There are a few counts of this clonotype. The V and J genes are TRBV20-1 and TRBJ2-1, with a weak D call TRBD2 (7 bases). Germline CDR1 DFQATT, CDR2 SNEGSKA (reference sequence). With 2 bases removed from V and 9 bases from J, the gap between germline ends came to 14 bases. The CDR3 is made up of 13 amino acids. The CDR3 region is CSARISAGAEQFF. The CDR3 coding sequence is TGCAGTGCTAGAATCTCGGCGGGGGCTGAGCAGTTCTTC.

The DNA for the CDR3 is TGTGCCACCAGCAGGGATAGGACAGGTTGGGAGACCCAGTACTTC. Residues: CATSRDRTGWETQYF. V usage is TRBV15 and J usage is TRBJ2-5; 7 bases agree with TRBD1. There are 15 residues in the CDR3. Germline values: CDR1 LNHNV, CDR2 YYDKDF (reference sequence). The V gene end was trimmed by 3 bases and the J gene end by 5 bases; junction bases not matched to a gene: 9.

About this clonotype: Relative to the germline gene, one junction end is altered; a read error may explain this. The V and J genes are TRBV5-1 and TRBJ2-1; D is possibly TRBD2 (6 bases). Germline V gene lookup returns CDR1 SGHRS and CDR2 YFSETQ. The CDR3 totals 14 residues. The CDR3 here is CASSLSLAPNGQFF. CDR3 sequence (DNA): TGCGCCAGCAGCTTGTCACTAGCCCCCAATGGGCAGTTCTTC.

The CDR3: CASRGGGRGSTDTQYF. The CDR3, as DNA: TGTGCCAGCAGGGGAGGGGGGCGGGGAAGCACAGATACGCAGTATTTT. V usage is TRBV9 and J usage is TRBJ2-3; tentative D call: TRBD2 (7 bases). Germline V lookup: CDR1 SGDLS, CDR2 YYNGEE. The CDR3 length is 16 residues. V was pared by 5 bases and J by 0 bases, with 16 bases between.

This clonotype was counted only a few times. The J gene is TRBJ2-3, the V gene TRBV20-1; 10 nucleotides match TRBD2. V lost 6 bases, J lost 4 bases, and 13 bases stayed unmatched. The CDR3 is made up of 16 amino acids. In germline, CDR1 is DFQATT, CDR2 SNEGSKA (reference sequence). CDR3 sequence reads: CSAGRLSGGLSDTQYF. The CDR3, as DNA: TGCAGTGCCGGCCGACTTAGCGGGGGGTTATCAGATACGCAGTATTTT.

V gene TRBV2 combines with J gene TRBJ2-3, with a possible D match to TRBD1 (6 bases). The CDR3 has 14 residues. The ends were cut back, 8 bases at V and 2 bases at J, with 14 bases in the middle. Germline loops: CDR1 SNHLY, CDR2 FYNNEI. CDR3 in DNA: TGTGCCAGCGGACGGGACACCGACACAGATACGCAGTATTTT. Translated, it gives CASGRDTDTDTQYF.

A note on this clonotype: The junction and the germline gene differ at one end; a read error may be behind it. The chain recombines TRBV20-1 with TRBJ1-2; D perhaps matches TRBD1 (5 bases). Germline loops: CDR1 DFQATT, CDR2 SNEGSKA (reference sequence). The CDR3 loop spans 13 amino acids. The CDR3 spells CSATSGGNYGYTF. As DNA, the CDR3 is TGCAGCGCAACGTCCGGGGGGAACTACGGCTACACCTTC.

The CDR3 protein is CSALSGGARDTQYF. The CDR3 DNA sequence: TGCAGTGCCCTTAGCGGGGGGGCTCGGGATACGCAGTATTTT. The V call is TRBV20-1, the J call TRBJ2-3; TRBD2 matches 11 bases. The CDR3 has 14 amino acids. V lost 6 bases and J lost 6; bases outside the gene matches: 8. Germline-derived CDR1 and CDR2 are DFQATT and SNEGSKA (reference sequence).

CDR3 in DNA: TGTGCCAGCAGCACCAGGACCGCTCGACTCGAGCAGTTCTTC. This codes for CASSTRTARLEQFF. The chain carries TRBV21-1 and TRBJ2-1; the D call in the table, TRBD2, was not verified against the DNA. TRBV21-1 is termed a pseudogene. The CDR3 is made up of 14 amino acids.

The chain combines TRBV10-3 with TRBJ2-4; D is possibly TRBD1 or TRBD2 (6 bases each). Germline assignment: CDR1 ENHRY and CDR2 SYGVKD. Trimming took 4 bases from V and 8 from J, leaving 21 bases between them. This CDR3 spans 16 amino acids. CDR3 sequence reads: CAISGGPGALNYIQYF. Written as DNA, the CDR3 is TGTGCCATCAGTGGGGGCCCGGGGGCATTAAACTACATTCAGTACTTC.

This clonotype was seen a few times. V gene TRBV20-1 combines with J gene TRBJ2-3, with D perhaps TRBD2 (6 bases). Trimming cost V 6 bases and J 4 bases, with 20 bases left between them. The CDR3 sequence is 15 residues long. Germline loops: CDR1 DFQATT, CDR2 SNEGSKA (reference sequence). CDR3 sequence reads: CSATDGAGLADTQYF. The CDR3 DNA reads as TGCAGTGCAACGGACGGGGCGGGGCTGGCAGATACGCAGTATTTT.

The DNA of the CDR3 is TGCAGTGCCCGGTGGGCTCCACTCGCACAAGATACGCAGTATTTT. Amino acid sequence: CSARWAPLAQDTQYF. The chain carries TRBV20-1 and TRBJ2-3, with no clear D. The V and J ends lost 6 bases and 5 bases respectively, with 21 bases between them. Looked up from germline, CDR1 is DFQATT and CDR2 is SNEGSKA (reference sequence). The CDR3 has 15 amino acids.

The V gene is TRBV30, the J gene TRBJ1-2; TRBD1 is a possible D gene (5 bases). Germline values: CDR1 GTSNPN, CDR2 SVGIG (reference sequence). The V gene lost 2 bases and the J gene lost 4 bases, with 14 bases spanning the gap. The CDR3 covers 14 residues. CDR3 sequence (DNA): TGTGCCTGGAGTCTTCAGGGAGTCGGCTATGGCTACACCTTC. As protein: CAWSLQGVGYGYTF.

In its sample, this clonotype was seen a few times. V and J are TRBV6-6 and TRBJ2-7, with 7 positions matching TRBD2. CDR1 is MNHNY and CDR2 is SVGAGI in the germline V gene (reference sequence). Trimming removed 2 bases from V and 6 bases from J; junction bases left unmatched: 4. The CDR3 contains 13 residues. DNA of the CDR3: TGTGCCAGCAGTTACCCCGGGGGGTCCGAGCAGTACTTC. It encodes CASSYPGGSEQYF.

This clonotype was counted only a few times. The DNA of the CDR3 is TGTGCCAGCAGCCAAGATCGGGGGAGGCCTGAGCAGTTCTTC. Translating gives CASSQDRGRPEQFF. The chain carries TRBV14 and TRBJ2-1; D may be TRBD2 (6 bases). V lost 0 bases, J lost 9 bases, and 12 bases lay in between. This CDR3 has 14 amino acids. Germline loops: CDR1 SGHDN, CDR2 FVKESK.

Of note for this clonotype: Just one base apart from a much larger clone, this may be a read error. The chain uses TRBV10-3 and TRBJ1-2; 7 bases map to TRBD1. CDR1 and CDR2 from the germline V gene are ENHRY and SYGVKD. This CDR3 contains 16 residues. DNA of the CDR3: TGTGCCACCAGTGATTGGACAGGCGGCCTATTCTATGGCTACACCTTC. Its protein product is CATSDWTGGLFYGYTF.

The chain is built from TRBV20-1 and TRBJ2-7, with 9 bases matching TRBD1. Trimming at V came to 6 bases and at J to 7 bases, leaving 16 bases not matched to a gene. The CDR3 length is 15 residues. Germline loops: CDR1 DFQATT, CDR2 SNEGSKA (reference sequence). DNA of the CDR3: TGCAGTGCGTACCGGGACAGGGCTATTTCAGATGAGCAGTACTTC. Residues: CSAYRDRAISDEQYF.

This clonotype has just a few counts. V gene TRBV9 combines with J gene TRBJ2-7; the D gene is possibly TRBD2 (5 bases). Between the trimmed V and J ends, which lost 2 bases and 6 bases, there was a span of 12 bases. The CDR3 loop spans 13 amino acids. Looked up from germline, CDR1 is SGDLS and CDR2 is YYNGEE. The CDR3 reads CASSVRPEGEQYF. The CDR3 DNA reads TGTGCCAGCAGCGTGCGCCCAGAGGGCGAGCAGTACTTC.

This sequence joins TRBV30 and TRBJ2-7, with D perhaps TRBD2 (5 bases). With the DNA end fitting TRBJ2-5 better, the J assignment may be wrong. Germline CDR1 GTSNPN, CDR2 SVGIG (reference sequence). The CDR3 loop spans 14 amino acids. CDR3 nucleotide sequence: TGTGCCTGGAGTGTAACAAGCATAGCGGAGACCCAGTACTTC. Translation: CAWSVTSIAETQYF.

There are a few counts of this clonotype. V and J are TRBV7-2 and TRBJ2-7; TRBD1 agrees at 10 bases. This CDR3 region has 15 residues. The germline CDR1 and CDR2 sequences are SGHTA and FQGNSA. Germline trimming cut 1 base from V and 7 bases from J; bases unmatched to any gene: 7. The DNA for the CDR3 is TGTGCCAGCAGCTTAGTGGGACAGGGGTACAATGAGCAGTACTTC. Protein: CASSLVGQGYNEQYF.

The genes are TRBV6-2 or TRBV6-3 and TRBJ2-7; perhaps D is TRBD1 or TRBD2 (6 bases each). The ends were cut back, 5 bases at V and 5 bases at J, with 19 bases in the middle. The CDR3 contains 15 residues. Germline CDR1 MNHEY, CDR2 SVGEGT. CDR3 region: CASSGFGGPVDEQYF. CDR3 sequence (DNA): TGTGCCAGCAGTGGCTTTGGGGGGCCCGTTGACGAGCAGTACTTC.

This clonotype turned up a few times. The rearrangement joins TRBV2 to TRBJ1-5, with unresolved D. Trimming removed 7 bases at V and 4 bases at J, with 8 bases between. The CDR3 spans 12 residues. Germline V gene lookup returns CDR1 SNHLY and CDR2 FYNNEI. CDR3 protein: CASKGGNQPQHF. The CDR3 nucleotides are TGTGCCAGCAAAGGAGGGAATCAGCCCCAGCATTTT.

This clonotype came up a few times. The chain recombines TRBV25-1 with TRBJ2-2; maybe TRBD2 (6 bases). Germline CDR1 MGHDK, CDR2 SYGVNS. The V and J ends lost 7 bases and 5 bases respectively, with 17 bases between them. The CDR3 runs to 15 residues. The CDR3 nucleotides are TGTGCCAGCACTCCCCTGGCAGGAGGGACCGGGGAGCTGTTTTTT. Protein: CASTPLAGGTGELFF.

The V call is TRBV6-2 or TRBV6-3, the J call TRBJ2-4, with TRBD2 matching over 8 bases. Judging by the DNA end, TRBJ2-7 fits better; the J call may be wrong. The CDR3 extends over 14 amino acids. Germline values: CDR1 MNHEY, CDR2 SVGEGT. The CDR3 DNA reads as TGTGCCAGCAGTTATGGACTAGCCGCCGACGAGCAGTACTTC. This sequence encodes CASSYGLAADEQYF.

To note about this clonotype: One junction end does not reproduce the germline sequence, and a read error may be involved. The J gene is TRBJ2-3, the V gene TRBV25-1; D is unclear. The CDR3 extends over 13 amino acids. Germline values: CDR1 MGHDK, CDR2 SYGVNS. CDR3 amino acids: CAISQPAIDTQYF. In DNA, the CDR3 is TGTGCCATCAGTCAGCCGGCGATAGATACGCAGTATTTT.

The rearrangement links TRBV6-2 or TRBV6-3 to TRBJ2-2; 8 positions match TRBD1. Germline values: CDR1 MNHEY, CDR2 SVGEGT. The length of the CDR3 is 17 residues. J was trimmed by 1 base and V by 0 bases; bases with no gene match: 4. This CDR3 reads CASSYSTGQVNTGELFF. The DNA for the CDR3 is TGTGCCAGCAGTTACTCGACGGGACAGGTGAACACCGGGGAGCTGTTTTTT.